This T cell receptor (beta chain) was sequenced for a study of blood T cell repertoires in COVID-19. The protocol was immunoSEQ multiplex PCR, while the TCRdb copy is restricted to in-frame clones and leaves out a portion. The sample lists some 350,000 clones, about 88% occurring once. The CDR3 is made up of 14 amino acids. Germline V gene sequence: CDR1 SGDLS, CDR2 YYNGEE. V was shortened by 4 bases and J by 1 base, with 10 bases between the two germline ends. This sequence originates from a human donor in a cohort sampled during active COVID-19. Input material: peripheral blood. The rearrangement joins TRBV9 to TRBJ2-3, with D maybe TRBD1 (6 bases). This CDR3 reads CASSFGQRTDTQYF. CDR3 DNA sequence: TGTGCCAGCAGCTTCGGACAGCGCACAGATACGCAGTATTTT.